This TCR beta chain derives from a study of T-cell reconstitution after alpha-beta-depleted transplantation in children. V was pared by 6 bases and J by 6 bases, with 11 bases of the junction left unmatched. This CDR3 comprises 15 residues. Germline V gene lookup returns CDR1 MNHNS and CDR2 SASEGT. This clonotype was found many times. Unique molecular identifiers were incorporated during preparation of the TCRbeta library. In TCRdb, the PCR reads were re-called with MiXCR into one record per CDR3 protein. The sample lists some 840,000 distinct CDR3 sequences; 16% were seen once. This clonotype originated in a male patient between 10 and 17 years old who had a stem cell transplant for acute lymphoblastic leukemia, so the T cells may come from the graft donor. The chain combines TRBV6-1 with TRBJ2-3, with 8 bases lining up with TRBD1. The sequencing used PBMCs, mostly from graft donor cells, collected 360 days after TCRalphabeta/CD19-depleted stem cell transplant. CDR3 sequence: CASSQASGGLDTQYF. Here the CDR3 DNA reads TGTGCCAGCAGCCAGGCTTCAGGGGGCCTGGATACGCAGTATTTT.